Listed below are T cell receptor beta chains from one sample, sequenced in a study of shared T cell receptors in the human thymus. Some clones are missing from TCRdb's copy, which holds only in-frame ones; the method was immunoSEQ multiplex PCR. The sample lists about 730,000 clones, 70% to 90% occurring once. These same records also appear under a second study, on human thymus T cells.

Sequencing was carried out using thymocytes. The receptor source for this set is a girl less than two years old with a congenital heart defect. CDR3s include the opening cysteine and the closing phenylalanine or tryptophan. Each record gives: V gene, J gene, CDR3 protein.

V gene: TRBV9; J gene: TRBJ1-2; CDR3 protein: CASSGPGNHYGYTF
V gene: TRBV2; J gene: TRBJ1-1; CDR3 protein: CASSSPRTGEAFF
V gene: TRBV19; J gene: TRBJ1-5; CDR3 protein: CASSRTVRRNQPQHF
V gene: TRBV6-1; J gene: TRBJ1-2; CDR3 protein: CASMRDSKGGYTF
V gene: TRBV4-1; J gene: TRBJ1-1; CDR3 protein: CASSQDQAAGITEAFF
V gene: TRBV4-3; J gene: TRBJ2-2; CDR3 protein: CASSQSSGGALGGELFF
V gene: TRBV15; J gene: TRBJ2-7; CDR3 protein: CATSRDLGALGLYVQYF
V gene: TRBV19; J gene: TRBJ1-5; CDR3 protein: CASRHVTGPGDAQHF
V gene: TRBV12-5; J gene: TRBJ1-1; CDR3 protein: CASGRQGGLGTEAFF
V gene: TRBV4-1; J gene: TRBJ2-3; CDR3 protein: CASSLAGRAGGPGDTQYF
V gene: TRBV28; J gene: TRBJ2-7; CDR3 protein: CASRYRQGGYEQYF
V gene: TRBV27; J gene: TRBJ2-3; CDR3 protein: CASSFGGDGTQYF
V gene: TRBV19; J gene: TRBJ2-1; CDR3 protein: CASRRMGLGQDHNEQFF
V gene: TRBV7-9; J gene: TRBJ1-6; CDR3 protein: CASSLSEGWLESPLHF
V gene: TRBV4-1; J gene: TRBJ2-7; CDR3 protein: CASSQVAGSYEQYF
V gene: TRBV27; J gene: TRBJ2-7; CDR3 protein: CASSPRTGPKKIAEQYF
V gene: TRBV6-4; J gene: TRBJ2-7; CDR3 protein: CASSDAIGDEQYF
V gene: TRBV7-9; J gene: TRBJ1-2; CDR3 protein: CASSLEGSWLVGYGYTF
V gene: TRBV2; J gene: TRBJ2-5; CDR3 protein: CASSPRPNPYF
V gene: TRBV29-1; J gene: TRBJ2-3; CDR3 protein: CSVQCRGGRSDTQYF